One T cell receptor (beta chain) is described in this entry. Clinical history as reported by participants underpinned cohort assignment. These data belong to a study of blood T cell repertoires in COVID-19. Sequencing used immunoSEQ multiplex PCR; TCRdb keeps in-frame clones, though not all of them. The sample has roughly 430,000 clones, nearly 90% seen once. The sequencing sample was made of PBMCs or T cells enriched from blood (not recorded which). The origin of this receptor is a woman aged 40 to 50 with acute COVID-19.

The CDR3 protein is CASTQTGTGHSPLHF. The CDR3 DNA reads as TGTGCCAGCACCCAAACCGGGACAGGTCATTCACCCCTCCACTTT. The chain is built from TRBV11-2 and TRBJ1-6, with 8 nucleotides matching TRBD1. J was trimmed by 8 bases and V by 7 bases; bases with no gene match: 10. Per germline, CDR1 SGHAT and CDR2 FQNNGV. The CDR3 covers 15 residues.